This T cell receptor beta chain was identified in a study of blood T cell repertoires in COVID-19. Across the whole study: Researchers got acute and convalescent COVID-19 samples from the United States, Italy and Spain. T cells, B-cell-depleted T cells, or PBMCs supplied cDNA or gDNA.

V lost 11 bases to trimming and J lost 0 bases; unmatched junction nucleotides: 22. Germline CDR1 and CDR2: SEHNR and FQNEAQ (reference sequence). The CDR3 length is 19 residues. Per the authors' pipeline: Reference gene primer amplification in the assay estimated nucleated cell counts. Here immunoSEQ multiplex PCR was the method, and the copy in TCRdb shows in-frame clones only, minus some. V, J and clone size are taken as reported in that table, and D and trimming were inferred from the DNA itself. The sample records 350,000 to 550,000 clones, around 88% being singletons. The rearrangement joins TRBV7-9 to TRBJ2-1; 7 bases line up with TRBD2. Sequenced sample: peripheral blood. The TCR was taken from a woman in her thirties with acute or convalescent COVID-19. The CDR3 loop reads CAVRLVIAGFYGSYNEQFF. In DNA, the CDR3 is TGTGCCGTACGGTTGGTTATAGCGGGTTTTTACGGCTCCTACAATGAGCAGTTCTTC.